These 18 T cell receptor beta chains were sequenced from one sample in a study of blood T cell repertoires in COVID-19. Measured with immunoSEQ multiplex PCR; TCRdb has only the in-frame clones, and not every one. Of about 250,000 clones in the sample, roughly nine tenths were seen once. The sequenced sample consisted of PBMCs or T cells enriched from blood (not recorded which). These receptors originate from a woman aged 18-29 years who had recovered from COVID-19.

The rearrangement uses TRBV29-1 and TRBJ2-1, with 12 positions matching TRBD1. Trimming cost V 4 bases and J 6 bases; bases outside gene matches: 4. This CDR3 spans 14 amino acids. Germline-derived CDR1 and CDR2 are SQVTM and ANQGSEA. The CDR3 DNA sequence: TGCAGCGTTGTGGGGACAGGGGGCTTCAATGAGCAGTTCTTC. Translation: CSVVGTGGFNEQFF.

The V call is TRBV28, the J call TRBJ1-1; a possible D gene is TRBD1 (5 bases). There are 14 residues in the CDR3. Germline V gene sequence: CDR1 MDHEN, CDR2 SYDVKM. V was cut by 6 bases and J by 0 bases, with 11 bases left in between. The chain's CDR3 is CASRRQLMNTEAFF. CDR3 nucleotide sequence: TGTGCCAGCAGGCGACAGCTCATGAACACTGAAGCTTTCTTT.

The chain carries TRBV6-5 and TRBJ2-5, with no clear D. Deletions cut 0 bases from V and 7 bases from J, with 12 bases between. From germline, CDR1 is MNHEY and CDR2 SVGAGI. This CDR3 has 14 residues. The CDR3 DNA is TGTGCCAGCAGTTACTCAGAGGCAGCAACGACCCAGTACTTC. Its protein product is CASSYSEAATTQYF.

The chain has TRBV28 and TRBJ1-1, with 8 nucleotides matching TRBD1. The germline V gene has CDR1 MDHEN and CDR2 SYDVKM. The CDR3 has 14 residues. Trimming removed 6 bases from V and 1 base from J; junction bases left unmatched: 4. The CDR3 protein is CASRSGGANTEAFF. The CDR3 coding sequence is TGTGCCAGCAGATCAGGGGGCGCGAACACTGAAGCTTTCTTT.

The chain combines TRBV7-8 with TRBJ1-2; 9 bases line up with TRBD1. CDR3 length equals 15 residues. Looked up from germline, CDR1 is SGHVS and CDR2 is FQNEAQ. The V segment lost 5 bases and the J segment 2 bases; nucleotides outside the gene matches: 6. The CDR3 DNA sequence: TGTGCCAGCAGCGTTCTACAGGGGGCGAACTATGGCTACACCTTC. Amino acids: CASSVLQGANYGYTF.

CDR3 nucleotides: TGTGCCTGGAGCGTAGGACAGGGGACGAGCGAGCAGTACTTC. It translates to CAWSVGQGTSEQYF. The gene calls are TRBV30 and TRBJ2-7; 9 nucleotides agree with TRBD1. In germline, CDR1 is GTSNPN, CDR2 SVGIG (reference sequence). This CDR3 contains 14 residues. The trim removed 3 bases at V and 6 bases at J, leaving 9 bases unmatched.

V usage is TRBV10-3 and J usage is TRBJ1-1; 7 bases agree with TRBD1. The CDR3 extends over 15 amino acids. Germline CDR1 and CDR2: ENHRY and SYGVKD. Trimming at V came to 0 bases and at J to 1 base, leaving 2 bases not matched to a gene. The CDR3 protein is CAISESTGKNTEAFF. The CDR3 region has the DNA TGTGCCATCAGTGAGTCGACAGGGAAGAACACTGAAGCTTTCTTT.

The chain couples TRBV5-6 to TRBJ1-3; 8 bases align to TRBD1. The CDR3 has 16 amino acids. Losses at the gene ends were 5 bases for V and 1 base for J; bases not matched to a gene: 8. Germline values: CDR1 SGHDT, CDR2 YYEEEE. In DNA form, the CDR3 reads TGTGCCAGCAGTCTAGGACAGGGAGGTTCTGGAAACACCATATATTTT. It specifies CASSLGQGGSGNTIYF.

This CDR3 is CASSVGEAGGIPYNEQFF. The CDR3 bases are TGTGCCAGCAGCGTAGGGGAAGCGGGGGGGATTCCCTACAATGAGCAGTTCTTC. The gene calls are TRBV9 and TRBJ2-1; 10 bases agree with TRBD2. This CDR3 contains 18 residues. Germline V gene lookup returns CDR1 SGDLS and CDR2 YYNGEE. The V segment lost 0 bases and the J segment 2 bases; nucleotides outside the gene matches: 8.

The chain links TRBV5-1 to TRBJ1-1, with 9 bases lining up with TRBD1. V trimming: 3 bases; J trimming: 3 bases; junction bases outside the gene matches: 3. Germline loops: CDR1 SGHRS, CDR2 YFSETQ. There are 14 residues in the CDR3. The CDR3: CASSSRTGDTEAFF. The CDR3 nucleotides read TGCGCCAGCAGCTCGAGGACAGGGGACACTGAAGCTTTCTTT.

The chain combines TRBV2 with TRBJ1-5, with 8 bases fitting TRBD1. J was trimmed by 4 bases and V by 7 bases; bases with no gene match: 3. Germline loops: CDR1 SNHLY, CDR2 FYNNEI. The CDR3 has 13 residues. DNA for the CDR3: TGTGCCAGCACAGGGGGCAGGAATCAGCCCCAGCATTTT. Translating gives CASTGGRNQPQHF.

The chain employs TRBV28 and TRBJ1-2, with unresolved D. This CDR3 region has 14 residues. In germline, CDR1 is MDHEN, CDR2 SYDVKM. The V end lost 3 bases, the J end lost 7 bases, and 15 bases lay between the germline ends. CDR3 in amino acids: CASSFPDLSGGYTF. The DNA for the CDR3 is TGTGCCAGCAGTTTCCCGGACTTATCGGGTGGCTACACCTTC.

The chain uses TRBV4-1 and TRBJ2-1; 15 bases match TRBD2. V was pared by 4 bases and J by 0 bases, with 7 bases of the junction left unmatched. The CDR3 totals 19 residues. Germline V gene data show CDR1 as MGHRA and CDR2 as YSYEKL. The DNA for the CDR3 is TGCGCCAGCAGCCTCGGGACTAGCGGGGGGTTGGGCTCCTACAATGAGCAGTTCTTC. Its protein product is CASSLGTSGGLGSYNEQFF.

J is TRBJ2-3 and V is TRBV5-1; 8 bases fit TRBD2. CDR3 size: 14 residues. The V segment lost 3 bases and the J segment 1 base; nucleotides outside the gene matches: 1. Per the germline V gene, CDR1 is SGHRS and CDR2 is YFSETQ. CDR3 in DNA: TGCGCCAGCAGCTCCGGGGGGGGCACAGATACGCAGTATTTT. Amino acids: CASSSGGGTDTQYF.

V is TRBV18 and J is TRBJ1-5; the D gene is possibly TRBD1 (6 bases). Per the germline V gene, CDR1 is KGHSH and CDR2 is LQKENI. Trimming removed 1 base at V and 2 bases at J, with 6 bases between. This CDR3 comprises 14 residues. The CDR3 is CASSPRQGNQPQHF. The CDR3 region has the DNA TGTGCCAGCTCACCACGACAGGGCAATCAGCCCCAGCATTTT.

This chain connects TRBV11-2 to TRBJ1-5, with TRBD1 matching 8 bases. This CDR3 region has 14 residues. V lost 5 bases and J lost 5; bases outside the gene matches: 5. Germline V gene data show CDR1 as SGHAT and CDR2 as FQNNGV. CDR3 DNA sequence: TGTGCCAGCAGCCAGGGGGCAGGAGATCAGCCCCAGCATTTT. It is translated as CASSQGAGDQPQHF.

V gene TRBV6-5 combines with J gene TRBJ1-3, with D possibly being TRBD1 (6 bases). This CDR3 is built from 14 residues. Germline lookup yields CDR1 MNHEY and CDR2 SVGAGI. V was cut by 7 bases and J by 4 bases, with 14 bases left in between. CDR3 sequence: CASKPDRTGNTIYF. The CDR3, as DNA: TGTGCCAGCAAACCCGACAGGACGGGAAACACCATATATTTT.

This clone has a handful of counts. The rearrangement links TRBV19 to TRBJ2-7; D might be TRBD1 (6 bases). The V end was cut by 3 bases, the J end by 5 bases, with 11 bases between. CDR3 length: 13 residues. Germline CDR1 is LNHDA and CDR2 is SQIVND (reference sequence). Here the CDR3 reads CASSIPDRDEQYF. CDR3 DNA sequence: TGTGCCAGTAGTATCCCGGACAGAGACGAGCAGTACTTC.